A single sample is the source of the 16 T cell receptor beta chains below, sequenced in a study of T-cell memory formation after mild COVID-19. TCRdb called the 5' RACE reads again in MiXCR, with one record for every CDR3 protein. The sample holds about 150,000 distinct CDR3 sequences, 25% seen once. The sample consisted of PBMCs or a T cell subset sorted from them (not recorded which). The origin of the receptors is an adult woman who had mild COVID-19 (a few samples of this study predate the infection). Cell type and time point are not known.

In this sample, this clonotype turned up a few times. This chain joins TRBV7-9 and TRBJ2-7; D is possibly TRBD2 (6 bases). CDR3 length: 16 residues. Germline CDR1 is SEHNR and CDR2 is FQNEAQ (reference sequence). V lost 1 base, J lost 0 bases, and 13 bases lay in between. The CDR3 DNA reads as TGTGCCAGCAGCTTAGGTTTAGCGGCGAGCTCCTACGAGCAGTACTTC. Its protein product is CASSLGLAASSYEQYF.

V gene TRBV27 combines with J gene TRBJ1-6; TRBD1 matches at 7 bases. CDR3 length: 14 amino acids. CDR1 MNHEY and CDR2 SMNVEV come from the germline V gene (reference sequence). The junction had 9 bases not matched to a gene; V was cut back by 6 bases and J by 10 bases. The CDR3 DNA reads TGTGCCAGCAGCCCGCCGGGACAGACCTCACCCCTCCACTTT. Its protein is CASSPPGQTSPLHF.

This clonotype was detected only a few times. The chain recombines TRBV5-1 with TRBJ1-1; possible D gene TRBD1, 6 bases. The CDR3 runs 14 residues. CDR1 is SGHRS and CDR2 is YFSETQ in the germline V gene. Trimming shortened V by 4 bases and J by 3 bases, and 13 bases separated the two germline ends. The CDR3 coding sequence is TGCGCCAGCAGCCGGGATACAGGGTACACTGAAGCTTTCTTT. Translated: CASSRDTGYTEAFF.

The chain recombines TRBV20-1 with TRBJ2-1, with D unclear. V was pared by 0 bases and J by 0 bases, with 6 bases between. The CDR3 totals 14 residues. Germline loops: CDR1 DFQATT, CDR2 SNEGSKA (reference sequence). This CDR3 is CSARDKSSYNEQFF. CDR3 DNA: TGCAGTGCTAGAGATAAGAGCTCCTACAATGAGCAGTTCTTC.

This clonotype occurred a few times. The CDR3 bases are TGTGCCAGCAGCCCGTTACTAGCGGGGCCCTACGAGCAGTACTTC. The encoded protein is CASSPLLAGPYEQYF. The genes are TRBV7-9 and TRBJ2-7; 10 bases align to TRBD2. The V gene end was trimmed by 5 bases and the J gene end by 2 bases; junction bases not matched to a gene: 6. The CDR3 contains 15 residues. Germline V gives CDR1 SEHNR, CDR2 FQNEAQ (reference sequence).

This clonotype has more than one count but fewer than ten. The J gene is TRBJ2-1, the V gene TRBV29-1; no definite D call. V was cut by 4 bases and J by 14 bases, with 18 bases left in between. The germline CDR1 and CDR2 sequences are SQVTM and ANQGSEA. CDR3 length: 12 residues. The CDR3 loop is CSVVAYNGFKFF. The CDR3 DNA is TGCAGCGTTGTTGCGTATAACGGTTTCAAGTTCTTC.

V and J are TRBV4-2 and TRBJ2-3; no clear D gene. V was trimmed by 1 base and J by 0 bases, leaving 8 bases between them. CDR3 length: 15 residues. The germline CDR1 and CDR2 sequences are LGHNA and YNFKEQ. As DNA, the CDR3 is TGTGCCAGCAGCCAAGTTTCGTTAAGCACAGATACGCAGTATTTT. It translates to CASSQVSLSTDTQYF.

This chain connects TRBV15 to TRBJ2-3, with D possibly TRBD2 on 6 matching bases. V lost 0 bases to trimming and J lost 2 bases, with 15 bases between them. Germline CDR1 and CDR2: LNHNV and YYDKDF (reference sequence). This CDR3 contains 17 residues. The CDR3 reads CATSRDRETAVTDTQYF. DNA for the CDR3: TGTGCCACCAGCAGAGATCGGGAGACGGCTGTCACAGATACGCAGTATTTT.

The chain links TRBV28 to TRBJ2-2, with TRBD1 matching over 9 bases. CDR1 MDHEN and CDR2 SYDVKM come from the germline V gene. Germline trimming cut 10 bases from V and 3 bases from J; bases unmatched to any gene: 3. The CDR3 is made up of 13 amino acids. The CDR3 DNA sequence: TGTGCCATTTGGGACAGGGACACCGGGGAGCTGTTTTTT. This sequence encodes CAIWDRDTGELFF. Supplemented by reference TRBV28 and TRBJ2-2, the full variable domain reads DVKVTQSSRYLVKRTGEKVFLECVQDMDHENMFWYRQDPGLGLRLIYFSYDVKMKEKGDIPEGYSVSREKKERFSLILESASTNQTSMYLCAIWDRDTGELFFGEGSRLTVL.

CDR3: CAWRWGTGDNEQFF. The CDR3 DNA is TGTGCCTGGAGGTGGGGGACAGGGGACAATGAGCAGTTCTTC. The rearrangement links TRBV30 to TRBJ2-1; 10 nucleotides line up with TRBD1. This CDR3 has 14 amino acids. CDR1 is GTSNPN and CDR2 is SVGIG in the germline V gene (reference sequence). The junction had 4 bases not matched to a gene; V was cut back by 3 bases and J by 5 bases.

This clonotype was found a few times. The rearrangement uses TRBV7-6 and TRBJ1-2, with D tentatively TRBD1 (5 bases). The CDR3 contains 13 residues. Between the trimmed V and J ends, which lost 4 bases and 3 bases, there was a span of 9 bases. Germline CDR1 reads SGHVS; CDR2 reads FNYEAQ. The DNA for the CDR3 is TGTGCCAGCAGCTCCGGGACGGACTATGGCTACACCTTC. Protein product: CASSSGTDYGYTF. The full variable domain, its missing parts supplied by reference TRBV7-6 and TRBJ1-2, is GAGVSQSPRYKVTKRGQDVALRCDPISGHVSLYWYRQALGQGPEFLTYFNYEAQQDKSGLPNDRFSAERPEGSISTLTIQRTEQRDSAMYRCASSSGTDYGYTFGSGTRLTVV.

The CDR3 bases are TGCGCCAGCAGCCAAGAACGGGAGAGGATTGAGCAGTTCTTC. Its translation is CASSQERERIEQFF. The genes are TRBV4-3 and TRBJ2-1, with a possible D match to TRBD2 (6 bases). The CDR3 contains 14 residues. Germline CDR1 is LGHNA and CDR2 is YSLEER. Trimming removed 0 bases from V and 9 bases from J, with 12 bases in between.

This clonotype was counted between two and nine times. The V and J genes are TRBV11-2 and TRBJ2-1, with 9 nucleotides matching TRBD2. In germline, CDR1 is SGHAT, CDR2 FQNNGV. The CDR3 contains 16 residues. J gave up 6 bases and V 1 base, and 7 bases lay outside the gene matches. The CDR3 DNA follows: TGTGCCAGCAGCTTAGCGGGACTAGCTCCTCTCAATGAGCAGTTCTTC. Amino acid sequence: CASSLAGLAPLNEQFF.

This clonotype turned up a few times. This chain links TRBV4-2 with TRBJ1-1, with D maybe TRBD1 (5 bases). This CDR3 is 15 amino acids long. Trimming took 1 base from V and 3 from J, leaving 12 bases between them. Germline CDR1 and CDR2: LGHNA and YNFKEQ. CDR3 region: CASSQGLLGDTEAFF. In DNA, the CDR3 is TGTGCCAGCAGCCAAGGACTATTGGGGGACACTGAAGCTTTCTTT.

The table lists this clonotype with many counts. The J gene is TRBJ2-3, the V gene TRBV21-1; TRBD2, the table's D call, was not compared with the DNA. TRBV21-1 is deemed a pseudogene. CDR3 length: 15 amino acids. The CDR3: CASSKVGGVPDTQYF. Written as DNA, the CDR3 is TGTGCCAGCAGCAAAGTAGGGGGAGTTCCAGATACGCAGTATTTT.

The chain joins TRBV10-3 to TRBJ1-5; D perhaps matches TRBD1 (5 bases). CDR1 is ENHRY, CDR2 SYGVKD, per germline. Trimming left V 4 bases short and J 0 bases short, with 10 bases between. The CDR3 totals 15 residues. The CDR3 region has the DNA TGTGCCATCAGTGTGGGGGAATTTAGCAATCAGCCCCAGCATTTT. Its translation: CAISVGEFSNQPQHF.